This record covers a single T cell receptor (beta chain). This clone was observed once. There is no known antigen for this receptor. No much larger clone is present one base from it, and per-base qualities are unavailable. Whole blood was collected in K2EDTA tubes by collaborating institutions according to the institutions' own protocols. For TCRbeta analysis, collaborator samples were shipped as frozen whole blood, as isolated PBMCs, or as DNA extracted from either sample type. These data come from a study of blood T cell repertoires in COVID-19 (dated by TCRdb to about 2020). A note on the overall study: Collaborator samples came from the United States, Italy and Spain and covered acute and convalescent phases of COVID-19. Samples came from the ongoing ImmuneRACE study (first 160 participants) plus 1,254 subjects from 6 global collaborators. The repertoires were released in a freely available public database meant as a resource for research on the immune response to SARS-CoV-2. The sample metadata nearly always contained a de-identified subject ID, COVID-19 status, age in years and sex. Where available, HLA class I and class II types were taken from metadata supplied by the sample provider and were not determined by assay-based typing. Deeply sampled blood TCRbeta repertoires from subjects exposed to, actively infected with, or recovered from COVID-19 were included in the dataset. The prospective study material was composed of cDNA or gDNA derived from T cells, B-cell-depleted T cells, or PBMCs. Findings and caveats that apply to the study as a whole: Clinical and demographic metadata were provided uncurated, with the amount varying by source and participant.

The immunoSEQ Assay, a bias-controlled multiplex PCR, was used to amplify TCRbeta CDR3 regions from genomic DNA. The authors' analysis ran thus. Nucleated cell counts per sample were estimated from amplification of reference gene primers within the assay. To quantify the absolute abundance of each unique TCRbeta CDR3 rearrangement, sequence reads were collapsed and filtered. For each sample, productive Simpson clonality was calculated as the square root of Simpson's diversity index across productive rearrangements. Held by TCRdb, this immuneACCESS table contains in-frame sequences only and omits some clones. Under half of the omission traces to an unresolved V gene where checked; the cause of the rest is unknown. V, J and clone size are taken as reported in that table, and D and trimming were inferred from the DNA itself. Across this sample there are some 120,000 clones, with 84% seen only once. The ten largest clones represent 12% of the sample.

Source material: peripheral blood. The receptor comes from a woman aged 60-75 years with acute or convalescent COVID-19.

The CDR3 protein sequence reads: CASSPSGVRETQYF. The nucleotide sequence reads as follows: TGTGCCAGCTCACCTTCCGGGGTTCGAGAGACCCAGTACTTC. Here the chain combines TRBV18 and TRBJ2-5; TRBD2 could be the D gene, as 5 bases match. The CDR3 has 14 amino acids, counting the end cysteine and phenylalanine. CDR3 DNA is the only sequence kept; it has 42 bases, read in frame from the first base. Reading the germline V gene gives CDR1 KGHSH and CDR2 LQKENI. V is reduced by 3 bases and J by 4 bases, leaving a spacing of 12 bases between them.